This T cell receptor (beta chain) appears in the sequencing data of a study of blood T cell repertoires in COVID-19. TCRdb's table, derived via immunoSEQ multiplex PCR, lists solely in-frame clones and lacks some. The repertoire includes about 91,000 clones, about 86% of them detected once, and approximately 8.7% sits in the top ten. The V gene's germline CDR1 is SGHRS and CDR2 YFSETQ. V shed 2 bases and J shed 1 base, with 10 bases lying between them. The CDR3 covers 16 residues. The chain joins TRBV5-1 to TRBJ2-6; D is ambiguous. Input material: peripheral blood. This receptor was obtained from a woman between 65 and 79 years old with acute or convalescent COVID-19. CDR3 residues: CASSFTSESGANVLTF. Here the CDR3 DNA reads TGCGCCAGCAGCTTCACGTCTGAGTCTGGGGCCAACGTCCTGACTTTC.